The T cell receptor (beta chain) described here comes from a study of identical twins. Germline CDR1 reads SNHLY; CDR2 reads FYNNEI. CDR3 size: 15 residues. V lost 2 bases and J 0 bases, leaving 11 bases between the germline ends. Regarding this clonotype: Antigen specificity is unknown.

Each CDR3 protein is one row after TCRdb ran MiXCR on the 5' RACE reads. The sample lists more than 1.5 million distinct CDR3 sequences, under 35% occurring once. Whole-study findings and limits: Modeled out-of-frame TCR alpha sharing in monozygotic twins fell below observed levels.

This clonotype originated in a newborn girl in good health. This rearrangement joins TRBV2 to TRBJ2-7; D is possibly TRBD1 (6 bases). The sequenced material came from cord blood. CDR3 in amino acids: CASSEPRGNSYEQYF. The CDR3 DNA reads TGTGCCAGCAGTGAACCCAGGGGCAACTCCTACGAGCAGTACTTC.